This entry lists 22 T cell receptor beta chains sequenced from one sample in a study of CD8+CD57+ T cells in acquired aplastic anemia. TCR beta VDJ and CDR3 were profiled, and genomic DNA was the template. One entry per CDR3 protein, called by TCRdb with MiXCR from the reads. The table shows approximately 130,000 distinct CDR3 sequences, with around two fifths occurring only once. The sample consisted of sorted CD4+, CD8+, or CD8+CD57+ T cells (not recorded which) from PBMCs. These receptors originate from a human donor in good health, serving as a control.

This chain links TRBV28 with TRBJ2-1, with D tentatively TRBD2 (6 bases). This CDR3 is 13 amino acids long. The V end lost 6 bases, the J end lost 8 bases, and 14 bases lay between the germline ends. The V gene's germline CDR1 is MDHEN and CDR2 SYDVKM. In DNA, the CDR3 is TGTGCCAGCAGCTCGGGGGTCTTCCATGAGCAGTTCTTC. It specifies CASSSGVFHEQFF.

The chain recombines TRBV6-2 or TRBV6-3 with TRBJ1-1; 12 bases fit TRBD1. The germline V gene has CDR1 MNHEY and CDR2 SVGEGT. CDR3 length: 15 amino acids. V shed 7 bases, J shed 8 bases, and the junction held 11 bases outside the gene matches. CDR3 bases: TGTGCCAGCAAAATAACAGGGACAGGGGGCGGAGAAGCTTTCTTT. Its translation: CASKITGTGGGEAFF.

This clonotype has just a few counts. CDR3 protein: CASSLGQVNTEAFF. CDR3 nucleotide sequence: TGTGCCAGCAGCCTGGGACAGGTGAACACTGAAGCTTTCTTT. V and J are TRBV3-1 and TRBJ1-1; the match to TRBD1 covers 8 bases. The trim removed 4 bases at V and 0 bases at J, leaving 1 base unmatched. The CDR3 is made up of 14 amino acids. The germline V gene has CDR1 LGHDT and CDR2 YNNKEL (reference sequence).

V and J are TRBV29-1 and TRBJ2-3; D call uncertain. Germline V lookup: CDR1 SQVTM, CDR2 ANQGSEA. The ends were cut back, 3 bases at V and 1 base at J, with 11 bases in the middle. The CDR3 totals 14 residues. The CDR3 DNA reads as TGCAGCGTTGAGCCCGCGGACGGCACAGATACGCAGTATTTT. It yields the protein CSVEPADGTDTQYF.

The rearrangement joins TRBV5-5 to TRBJ1-2; no definite D call. The V and J ends lost 2 bases and 2 bases respectively, with 13 bases between them. The germline V gene encodes CDR1 SGHKS and CDR2 YYEKEE (reference sequence). The CDR3 length is 15 residues. The DNA for the CDR3 is TGTGCCAGCAGCTTTAGACAAGGAGAAAACTATGGCTACACCTTC. Protein sequence: CASSFRQGENYGYTF.

For the CDR3, the DNA is TGTGCCAGCAGCTTCACAGGGGATTCCACTGAAGCTTTCTTT. It encodes CASSFTGDSTEAFF. V gene TRBV7-2 combines with J gene TRBJ1-1; 7 nucleotides line up with TRBD1. V was pared by 3 bases and J by 4 bases, with 5 bases of the junction left unmatched. The CDR3 is made up of 14 amino acids. CDR1 is SGHTA and CDR2 is FQGNSA in the germline V gene. The complete variable domain, with remaining parts taken from reference TRBV7-2 and TRBJ1-1, reads GAGVSQSPSNKVTEKGKDVELRCDPISGHTALYWYRQSLGQGLEFLIYFQGNSAPDKSGLPSDRFSAERTGGSVSTLTIQRTQQEDSAVYLCASSFTGDSTEAFFGQGTRLTVV.

This clonotype was detected many times. The chain uses TRBV10-3 and TRBJ1-1, with D uncertain. This CDR3 comprises 14 residues. CDR1 is ENHRY, CDR2 SYGVKD, per germline. The V end lost 10 bases, the J end lost 10 bases, and 25 bases lay between the germline ends. The CDR3 loop is CATLPVAGSVGAFF. Written as DNA, the CDR3 is TGTGCCACCCTCCCGGTGGCCGGGTCGGTTGGAGCTTTCTTT.

The chain is built from TRBV11-1 and TRBJ2-3, with 8 bases aligning to TRBD2. This CDR3 is built from 16 residues. The V segment lost 4 bases and the J segment 3 bases; nucleotides outside the gene matches: 9. The germline V gene encodes CDR1 SGHAT and CDR2 FQDESV (reference sequence). The DNA for the CDR3 is TGTGCCAGCAGCTATACGAGCGGGAGAGGGACAGATACGCAGTATTTT. Amino acid sequence: CASSYTSGRGTDTQYF.

To note about this clonotype: The missing conserved phenylalanine or tryptophan at the end of this CDR3 makes a read error likely. The rearrangement links TRBV7-9 to TRBJ1-2; 11 positions agree with TRBD1. The V and J ends lost 8 bases and 3 bases, in that order; junction bases with no gene match: 5. The CDR3 extends over 14 amino acids. Germline V gene data show CDR1 as SEHNR and CDR2 as FQNEAQ (reference sequence). CDR3 in amino acids: CASGSGQGDYGYTL. For the CDR3, the DNA is TGTGCCAGCGGCTCGGGACAGGGGGACTATGGCTACACCCTC.

V gene TRBV7-2 combines with J gene TRBJ2-7; TRBD2 matches 7 bases. The CDR3 covers 16 residues. Germline V gene data show CDR1 as SGHTA and CDR2 as FQGNSA. J lost 7 bases, V lost 1 base, and 13 bases had no gene match. Here the CDR3 reads CASSLEGGSNTGEQYF. In nucleotides, the CDR3 is TGTGCCAGCAGCTTAGAAGGCGGGAGTAACACCGGGGAGCAGTACTTC.

There are a few counts of this clonotype. This chain uses TRBV30 with TRBJ1-5; a weak D match, TRBD1 (5 bases). Deletions cut 8 bases from V and 4 bases from J, with 15 bases between. Germline values: CDR1 GTSNPN, CDR2 SVGIG (reference sequence). CDR3 length equals 13 residues. DNA for the CDR3: TGTGCCCTGGGGCAGAACCTAAATCAGCCCCAGCATTTT. It translates to CALGQNLNQPQHF. The variable domain in full, completed from reference TRBV30 and TRBJ1-5, reads SQTIHQWPATLVQPVGSPLSLECTVEGTSNPNLYWYRQAAGRGLQLLFYSVGIGQISSEVPQNLSASRPQDRQFILSSKKLLLSDSGFYLCALGQNLNQPQHFGDGTRLSIL.

This chain links TRBV9 with TRBJ2-5, with 10 bases that match TRBD2. Germline trimming cut 2 bases from V and 4 bases from J; bases unmatched to any gene: 5. CDR1 is SGDLS, CDR2 YYNGEE, per germline. The CDR3 extends over 15 amino acids. Here the CDR3 DNA reads TGTGCCAGCAGCGTGGTAGCGGGGGGTCTAGAGACCCAGTACTTC. The encoded protein is CASSVVAGGLETQYF.

This sequence joins TRBV19 and TRBJ2-7, with unresolved D. V was clipped by 1 base and J by 5 bases, with 3 bases between them. Germline-derived CDR1 and CDR2 are LNHDA and SQIVND (reference sequence). The CDR3 is 11 amino acids. CDR3: CASSIGNEQYF. As DNA, the CDR3 is TGTGCCAGTAGTATAGGAAACGAGCAGTACTTC.

The gene calls are TRBV24-1 and TRBJ2-4; 9 bases fit TRBD1. V shed 10 bases, J shed 6 bases, and the junction held 0 bases outside the gene matches. Germline V CDR1 and CDR2: KGHDR, SFDVKD. The CDR3 covers 11 residues. CDR3 amino acids: CATGQGNIQYF. CDR3 coding DNA: TGTGCCACGGGACAGGGAAACATTCAGTACTTC.

This clonotype has just a few counts. A much larger clone differs from this one at a single base, so this may be a read error. This sequence joins TRBV9 and TRBJ1-2; D is possibly TRBD1 (5 bases). CDR1 is SGDLS, CDR2 YYNGEE, per germline. The CDR3 is made up of 13 amino acids. V dropped 4 bases and J dropped 3 bases, with 10 bases sitting between them. The chain's CDR3 is CASSSRGDYGYTF. CDR3 DNA: TGTGCCAGCAGCAGTAGGGGTGACTATGGCTACACCTTC.

Concerning this clonotype itself: A much larger clone differs by one base, so this may be a read error. The CDR3 region is CATREGQFLEAFF. The CDR3 nucleotides are TGTGCCACCAGGGAGGGACAGTTCCTTGAAGCTTTCTTT. This chain uses TRBV24-1 with TRBJ1-1; TRBD1 matches 7 bases. CDR1 is KGHDR, CDR2 SFDVKD, per germline. The CDR3 extends over 13 amino acids. J gave up 7 bases and V 7 bases, and 8 bases lay outside the gene matches.

This chain uses TRBV7-3 with TRBJ2-1; no definite D call. This CDR3 contains 12 residues. CDR1 is SGHTA, CDR2 FQGTGA, per germline. With 2 bases removed from V and 6 bases from J, the gap between germline ends came to 5 bases. The CDR3 loop reads CASSLSPNEQFF. CDR3 DNA: TGTGCCAGCAGCTTATCCCCCAATGAGCAGTTCTTC.

This clonotype was detected many times. This chain links TRBV30 with TRBJ1-5; D might be TRBD1 (5 bases). Trimming removed 2 bases from V and 5 bases from J, with 13 bases in between. In germline, CDR1 is GTSNPN, CDR2 SVGIG (reference sequence). This CDR3 contains 14 residues. CDR3 nucleotides: TGTGCCTGGAGTACAGGCCCCAGCGATCAGCCCCAGCATTTT. This gives the protein CAWSTGPSDQPQHF. The whole variable domain, filled in from reference TRBV30 and TRBJ1-5, reads SQTIHQWPATLVQPVGSPLSLECTVEGTSNPNLYWYRQAAGRGLQLLFYSVGIGQISSEVPQNLSASRPQDRQFILSSKKLLLSDSGFYLCAWSTGPSDQPQHFGDGTRLSIL.

J is TRBJ1-1 and V is TRBV4-2, with D perhaps TRBD1 (6 bases). V was pared by 1 base and J by 2 bases, with 14 bases between. There are 16 residues in the CDR3. CDR1 and CDR2 (germline): LGHNA, YNFKEQ. The DNA for the CDR3 is TGTGCCAGCAGCCAAGCGCCCGGACAGTTAAACACTGAAGCTTTCTTT. This sequence encodes CASSQAPGQLNTEAFF.

DNA for the CDR3: TGTGCCAGCAGCGACGGGTTGGGGGAGACCCAGTACTTC. This sequence encodes CASSDGLGETQYF. The chain couples TRBV7-9 to TRBJ2-5; D call uncertain. V lost 5 bases, J lost 5 bases, and 12 bases lay in between. This CDR3 is built from 13 residues. CDR1 and CDR2 from the germline V gene are SEHNR and FQNEAQ (reference sequence). The full variable domain, its missing parts supplied by reference TRBV7-9 and TRBJ2-5, is DTGVSQNPRHKITKRGQNVTFRCDPISEHNRLYWYRQTLGQGPEFLTYFQNEAQLEKSRLLSDRFSAERPKGSFSTLEIQRTEQGDSAMYLCASSDGLGETQYFGPGTRLLVL.

This clonotype occurred many times. The rearrangement links TRBV19 to TRBJ2-3; no clear D gene. The CDR3 is 13 residues long. The ends were cut back, 7 bases at V and 0 bases at J, with 8 bases in the middle. Germline V gives CDR1 LNHDA, CDR2 SQIVND (reference sequence). CDR3: CASTPPSTDTQYF. The CDR3 DNA is TGTGCCAGTACCCCACCCAGCACAGATACGCAGTATTTT. Using reference TRBV19 and TRBJ2-3 for the parts outside the CDR3, the full variable domain is DGGITQSPKYLFRKEGQNVTLSCEQNLNHDAMYWYRQDPGQGLRLIYYSQIVNDFQKGDIAEGYSVSREKKESFPLTVTSAQKNPTAFYLCASTPPSTDTQYFGPGTRLTVL.

This chain joins TRBV2 and TRBJ1-1, with a possible D match to TRBD1 (5 bases). The CDR3 runs 15 residues. Germline values: CDR1 SNHLY, CDR2 FYNNEI. Deletions cut 4 bases from V and 0 bases from J, with 12 bases between. The CDR3 region is CASSGWQGLNTEAFF. For the CDR3, the DNA is TGTGCCAGCAGTGGTTGGCAGGGTCTGAACACTGAAGCTTTCTTT.